Listed below are T cell receptor beta chains from one sample, sequenced in a study of T cell repertoires in aging, cancer and after chemotherapy. TCRdb called the multiplex PCR reads again in MiXCR, with one record for every CDR3 protein. This sample carries about 600 distinct CDR3 sequences, 48% of them seen once, and the ten largest clones take around 30%. The specimen was blood. These TCRs come from a human donor in good health. Each CDR3 is given with its conserved first and last residue. The order of the fields is J gene, clone size, V gene, D gene, CDR3 DNA, CDR3 protein. D genes are given only for firm matches. Expanded clones are given a class, and other clones once, few, many or no size at all.

TRBJ2-2,NA,TRBV18,TRBD1,TGTGCCAGCTCATCGGGACAGCCCGGGGAGCTGTTTTTT,CASSSGQPGELFF
TRBJ2-5,large,TRBV5-6,TRBD2,TGTGCCAGCAGCTTGCGACTAGCGGGAGGGTTGGGGGAGACCCAGTACTTC,CASSLRLAGGLGETQYF
TRBJ2-1,NA,TRBV7-9,NA,TGTGCCAGCAGCCCTGACATGGGGGGGCGCTTAAATGAGCAGTTCTTC,CASSPDMGGRLNEQFF
TRBJ1-3,large,TRBV6-5,NA,TGTGCCAGCAGTTACTCTCTCGATCTGGCTGGAAACACCATATATTTT,CASSYSLDLAGNTIYF
TRBJ1-4,NA,TRBV6-5,NA,TGTGCCAGCCAGCGGGGTTTCCGGGGGGCGCGAGATGAAAAACTGTTTTTT,CASQRGFRGARDEKLFF
TRBJ1-2,medium-sized,TRBV14,NA,TGTGCCAGCAGCCACGACCAGGGACGCTATGGCTACACCTTC,CASSHDQGRYGYTF
TRBJ2-5,NA,TRBV5-1,TRBD2,TGTGCCAGCACAACTAGCGGGGGAGAGACCCAGTACTTC,CASTTSGGETQYF
TRBJ1-3,NA,TRBV27,TRBD1,TGTGCCAGCAGTTCCCCGAGTGGACAGGGGGCGCGAAACACCATATATTTT,CASSSPSGQGARNTIYF
TRBJ2-5,NA,TRBV6-5,NA,TGTGCCAGCACGGGGTTACAAGAGACCCAGTACTTC,CASTGLQETQYF
TRBJ2-3,NA,TRBV7-6,NA,TGTGCCAGCAGCTTAGACTTGACAGGAAGGAGTACAGATACGCAGTATTTT,CASSLDLTGRSTDTQYF
TRBJ2-3,NA,TRBV5-4,TRBD2,TGTGCCAGCAGCTTTGGGGGGGCAGATACGCAGTATTTT,CASSFGGADTQYF
TRBJ2-5,large,TRBV19,NA,TGTGCCAGTAGTAATAAAAGGGCCCAAGAGACCCAGTACTTC,CASSNKRAQETQYF
TRBJ2-5,NA,TRBV6-6,NA,TGTGCCAGCACGCTTGGCCTGAATCAAGAGACCCAGTACTTC,CASTLGLNQETQYF
TRBJ2-2,NA,TRBV5-4,NA,TGTGCCAGCAGCCAGTCCCGGGGAGCGAACACCGGGGAGCTGTTTTTT,CASSQSRGANTGELFF
TRBJ2-3,NA,TRBV6-5,NA,TGTGCCAGCAGGTCAGGGCAGGTGGAGACAGATACGCAGTATTTT,CASRSGQVETDTQYF
TRBJ1-5,NA,TRBV6-6,NA,TGTGCCAGCAATTCTCGGACAACCGGTCATAGAGAGCCCCAGCATTTT,CASNSRTTGHREPQHF
TRBJ2-7,medium-sized,TRBV6-1,NA,TGTGCCAGCAGTGAAGCCCCGGGAGAAGTCTACGAGCAGTACTTC,CASSEAPGEVYEQYF
TRBJ1-2,once,TRBV30,TRBD1,TGTGCCTGGAACCGTTGGGACAGGGGGGTAAATGGCTACACCTTC,CAWNRWDRGVNGYTF
TRBJ1-4,large,TRBV19,TRBD1,TGTGCCAGTAGTCCCCACAGGGGGGTTAATGAAAAACTGTTTTTT,CASSPHRGVNEKLFF
TRBJ2-1,large,TRBV10-3,NA,TGTGCCATCAAGGACCGGGAAGGTGATGAGCAGTTCTTC,CAIKDREGDEQFF
TRBJ2-1,NA,TRBV5-6,TRBD2,TGTGCCAGCAGCCCAGCCCCGACTAGCGGGATAATCTGGAATGAGCAGTTCTTC,CASSPAPTSGIIWNEQFF
TRBJ1-5,NA,TRBV19,TRBD1,TGTGCCAGTATGACCGAAGGGGGCGCGGGGCAGCCCCAGCATTTT,CASMTEGGAGQPQHF
TRBJ2-4,medium-sized,TRBV20-1,TRBD2,TGCAGTGCTAGGGCTAGCGGGGGTCTACATTTAAACATTCAGTACTTC,CSARASGGLHLNIQYF
TRBJ2-5,few,TRBV5-6,TRBD2,TGTGCCAGCAGCTTGCGACTAGCGGGAGGTGTAGAGACCCAGTACTTC,CASSLRLAGGVETQYF
TRBJ2-3,NA,TRBV11-1,NA,TGTGCCAGCAGTCCTGACTTGGCGACAGATACGCAGTATTTT,CASSPDLATDTQYF
TRBJ2-5,once,TRBV7-2,TRBD1,TGTGCCAGCAGCTCGGGACAGATCCAAGAGACCCAGTACTTC,CASSSGQIQETQYF
TRBJ1-5,NA,TRBV13,NA,TGTGCCAGCAGCTTCGGCGGAAATAGCAATCAGCCCCAGCATTTT,CASSFGGNSNQPQHF
TRBJ2-2,large,TRBV30,TRBD2,TGTGCCTGGAGTGTAGAGTATTCACTAGCGGGAGGCGTGGGCACCGGGGAGCTGTTTTTT,CAWSVEYSLAGGVGTGELFF
TRBJ2-1,few,TRBV24-1,TRBD2,TGTGCCACCAGTGGGAGCGGGGGGGCCTTCAATGAGCAGTTCTTC,CATSGSGGAFNEQFF
TRBJ2-1,NA,TRBV6-2/TRBV6-3,TRBD2,TGTGCCAGCAGTTACTTCTCCGGGACTATTAACAATGAGCAGTTCTTC,CASSYFSGTINNEQFF
TRBJ1-5,few,TRBV30,TRBD1,TGTGCCTGGAGCGCCGGGACAGCTAATCAGCCCCAGCATTTT,CAWSAGTANQPQHF
TRBJ2-3,large,TRBV7-9,TRBD1,TGTGCCAGCAGCTCACAGAGGACAGGGTCCGGGACAGATACGCAGTATTTT,CASSSQRTGSGTDTQYF
TRBJ2-7,NA,TRBV29-1,NA,TGCAGCGTTGTAACAGATCAATACGAGCAGTACTTC,CSVVTDQYEQYF
TRBJ1-2,large,TRBV10-1,TRBD1,TGCGCCAGCAGCCCGGGACAGGGGAGTGGCTACACCTTC,CASSPGQGSGYTF